The clone carrying this TCR beta chain was recorded many times. The data belong to a study of metastatic and nonmetastatic thyroid tumors. With MiXCR, TCRdb called clones anew from the PCR reads. The data show some 20,000 clones, with 10% to 15% seen just once and 5.5% to 8% held by the top ten. V was trimmed by 4 bases and J by 4 bases, leaving 8 bases between them. Per germline, CDR1 SGHVS and CDR2 FNYEAQ. This CDR3 has 14 amino acids. Patients had received no treatment of any kind before thyroid surgery. The V call is TRBV7-6, the J call TRBJ2-6; the D gene is possibly TRBD1 (6 bases). Specimen: blood. The TCR was taken from a male donor with papillary thyroid cancer or a benign thyroid nodule (not recorded which). Some clones in this sample may be carry-over from other donors' samples. The CDR3 DNA sequence: TGTGCCAGCAGCTACAGGGCCGGGGCCAACGTCCTGACTTTC. Translating gives CASSYRAGANVLTF.